Listed below are T cell receptor beta chains from one sample, sequenced in a study of blood T cell repertoires in COVID-19. This table comes from immunoSEQ multiplex PCR, and its TCRdb copy is limited to in-frame clones, with some not included. The sample has around 190,000 clones, approximately 90% seen once; the top ten hold roughly a sixth. Sequenced material: peripheral blood. The source of these receptors is a man aged 45-65 years with COVID-19, enrolled during active disease. Both conserved end residues are part of each CDR3. Fields, in order: clone size, V gene, J gene, D gene, CDR3 DNA, CDR3 protein. The D gene is left open where the match is weak. For some rows the clone size is stated as once, few or many, or as a class when expanded; others skip it.

clone_size: -
v_call: TRBV9
j_call: TRBJ1-2
d_call: -
cdr3_nt: TGTGCCAGCAGCCCCGCTCGCGCCAACTATGGCTACACCTTC
cdr3_aa: CASSPARANYGYTF

clone_size: -
v_call: TRBV9
j_call: TRBJ2-4
d_call: TRBD1
cdr3_nt: TGTGCCAGCAGCCCCACAGGGGGTTCGGACATTCAGTACTTC
cdr3_aa: CASSPTGGSDIQYF

clone_size: -
v_call: TRBV6-5
j_call: TRBJ2-7
d_call: TRBD1
cdr3_nt: TGTGCCAGCAGGAGACAGGGAAGATACGAGCAGTACTTC
cdr3_aa: CASRRQGRYEQYF

clone_size: -
v_call: TRBV6-5
j_call: TRBJ1-1
d_call: TRBD1
cdr3_nt: TGTGCCAGCAGTTACTCCGCGACAGGGTCCACTGAAGCTTTCTTT
cdr3_aa: CASSYSATGSTEAFF

clone_size: -
v_call: TRBV7-3
j_call: TRBJ2-3
d_call: TRBD2
cdr3_nt: TGTGCCAGCAGTAGAGCGGGGGGAAGCACAGATACGCAGTATTTT
cdr3_aa: CASSRAGGSTDTQYF

clone_size: -
v_call: TRBV9
j_call: TRBJ1-2
d_call: -
cdr3_nt: TGTGCCAGCAGCGTAGGACAGAGTAACTATGGCTACACCTTC
cdr3_aa: CASSVGQSNYGYTF

clone_size: -
v_call: TRBV5-4
j_call: TRBJ1-4
d_call: TRBD1
cdr3_nt: TGTGCCGTACAGGGGGCATCTAATGAAAAACTGTTTTTT
cdr3_aa: CAVQGASNEKLFF

clone_size: -
v_call: TRBV30
j_call: TRBJ2-3
d_call: TRBD1
cdr3_nt: TGTGCCTGGAGCCGTGGGACAGGGGGCACAGATACGCAGTATTTT
cdr3_aa: CAWSRGTGGTDTQYF

clone_size: many
v_call: TRBV24-1
j_call: TRBJ1-5
d_call: TRBD1
cdr3_nt: TGTGCCACCAGTGCCATGTTGGGACAGGGGGATAAAATGGGCAATCAGCCCCAGCATTTT
cdr3_aa: CATSAMLGQGDKMGNQPQHF

clone_size: -
v_call: TRBV7-8
j_call: TRBJ2-1
d_call: -
cdr3_nt: TGTGCCAGCAGCCCCCGGAGGGGACTGACCTACAATGAGCAGTTCTTC
cdr3_aa: CASSPRRGLTYNEQFF

clone_size: -
v_call: TRBV6-1
j_call: TRBJ2-3
d_call: -
cdr3_nt: TGTGCCAGCAGTGAGCGTCCCGGGACAAGCACAGATACGCAGTATTTT
cdr3_aa: CASSERPGTSTDTQYF

clone_size: -
v_call: TRBV6-5
j_call: TRBJ1-2
d_call: -
cdr3_nt: TGTGCCAGCAGTTACGGACATACATATGGCTACACCTTC
cdr3_aa: CASSYGHTYGYTF

clone_size: -
v_call: TRBV7-3
j_call: TRBJ2-1
d_call: TRBD2
cdr3_nt: TGTGCCAGCAGCTTAGGGACTAGCGGGAGACCCAATGAGCAGTTCTTC
cdr3_aa: CASSLGTSGRPNEQFF

clone_size: -
v_call: TRBV30
j_call: TRBJ1-1
d_call: TRBD1
cdr3_nt: TGTGCCTGGAGTGTACCCCAAACAGGGGTGGGCACTGAAGCTTTCTTT
cdr3_aa: CAWSVPQTGVGTEAFF

clone_size: -
v_call: TRBV19
j_call: TRBJ2-5
d_call: TRBD2
cdr3_nt: TGTGCCAGTAGTATAAGGACTAGTGTTGAGACCCAGTACTTC
cdr3_aa: CASSIRTSVETQYF

clone_size: -
v_call: TRBV9
j_call: TRBJ1-1
d_call: TRBD1
cdr3_nt: TGTGCCAGCAGGCGAATGGGACAGGCGAACACTGAAGCTTTCTTT
cdr3_aa: CASRRMGQANTEAFF

clone_size: -
v_call: TRBV9
j_call: TRBJ1-2
d_call: -
cdr3_nt: TGTGCCAGCAGCGTATCTCCCATACTGGGGGGAAACTATGGCTACACCTTC
cdr3_aa: CASSVSPILGGNYGYTF

clone_size: -
v_call: TRBV28
j_call: TRBJ1-1
d_call: -
cdr3_nt: TGTGCCAGCAGATCCCTGGGACTCAACACTGAAGCTTTCTTT
cdr3_aa: CASRSLGLNTEAFF

clone_size: -
v_call: TRBV28
j_call: TRBJ2-5
d_call: TRBD2
cdr3_nt: TGTGCCAGCAGTTTAGTGGGACTAGCAGAGACCCAGTACTTC
cdr3_aa: CASSLVGLAETQYF

clone_size: -
v_call: TRBV6-5
j_call: TRBJ2-7
d_call: TRBD2
cdr3_nt: TGTGCCAGCAGTCCAGGAAAGGGACTATCCTACGAGCAGTACTTC
cdr3_aa: CASSPGKGLSYEQYF

clone_size: -
v_call: TRBV11-2
j_call: TRBJ2-7
d_call: -
cdr3_nt: TGTGCCAGCAGCTTCCCATTTCAGGACCAGGGATACGAGCAGTACTTC
cdr3_aa: CASSFPFQDQGYEQYF

clone_size: -
v_call: TRBV5-4
j_call: TRBJ2-1
d_call: -
cdr3_nt: TGTGCCAGCAGCTTGGATGCGAACAATGAGCAGTTCTTC
cdr3_aa: CASSLDANNEQFF

clone_size: -
v_call: TRBV5-1
j_call: TRBJ1-1
d_call: TRBD1
cdr3_nt: TGCGCCAGCAGCTCAGGGACAGGGGCGAGGGATACTGAAGCTTTCTTT
cdr3_aa: CASSSGTGARDTEAFF

clone_size: few
v_call: TRBV19
j_call: TRBJ1-2
d_call: -
cdr3_nt: TGTGCCAGTAGTATCACCGCCGGAGACGGCTACACCTTC
cdr3_aa: CASSITAGDGYTF

clone_size: -
v_call: TRBV27
j_call: TRBJ1-1
d_call: -
cdr3_nt: TGTGCCAGCAGTTTAGGAAGGGGGGGAACTGAAGCTTTCTTT
cdr3_aa: CASSLGRGGTEAFF

clone_size: -
v_call: TRBV7-8
j_call: TRBJ2-5
d_call: -
cdr3_nt: TGTGCCAGCAGCGGCCGGGACTCACAAGAGACCCAGTACTTC
cdr3_aa: CASSGRDSQETQYF

clone_size: -
v_call: TRBV7-6
j_call: TRBJ2-7
d_call: TRBD1
cdr3_nt: TGTGCCAGCAGCCAGTTTACAACGCGGGACAGGGACTACGAGCAGTACTTC
cdr3_aa: CASSQFTTRDRDYEQYF

clone_size: -
v_call: TRBV18
j_call: TRBJ2-3
d_call: -
cdr3_nt: TGTGCCAGCTCACCCCCGGGGAGGCCAGATACGCAGTATTTT
cdr3_aa: CASSPPGRPDTQYF

clone_size: few
v_call: TRBV30
j_call: TRBJ2-7
d_call: TRBD1
cdr3_nt: TGTGCCTGGAGTCTCGGACAGGGTCAGTACTTC
cdr3_aa: CAWSLGQGQYF

clone_size: -
v_call: TRBV19
j_call: TRBJ2-5
d_call: TRBD2
cdr3_nt: TGTGCCAGTAACCCTAGCGGGGGGCCGACGGAGACCCAGTACTTC
cdr3_aa: CASNPSGGPTETQYF

clone_size: few
v_call: TRBV29-1
j_call: TRBJ2-1
d_call: TRBD1
cdr3_nt: TGCAGCGTTGAAGATGGGACAGGGTCGGATGAGCAGTTCTTC
cdr3_aa: CSVEDGTGSDEQFF

clone_size: -
v_call: TRBV5-1
j_call: TRBJ2-7
d_call: TRBD2
cdr3_nt: TGCGCCAGCAGCTTGTATCCCATGACTAGCGGGACCTACGAGCAGTACTTC
cdr3_aa: CASSLYPMTSGTYEQYF

clone_size: -
v_call: TRBV29-1
j_call: TRBJ2-3
d_call: -
cdr3_nt: TGCAGTCAACAGAGCACAGATACGCAGTATTTT
cdr3_aa: CSQQSTDTQYF

clone_size: -
v_call: TRBV10-3
j_call: TRBJ1-4
d_call: -
cdr3_nt: TGTGCCATCAGTGCCGACTTTGAGTCTAGTAATGAAAAACTGTTTTTT
cdr3_aa: CAISADFESSNEKLFF

clone_size: few
v_call: TRBV4-3
j_call: TRBJ2-3
d_call: TRBD2
cdr3_nt: TGCGCCAGCAGCCAAGGGTTCAAGCGGGGGGGCACAGATACGCAGTATTTT
cdr3_aa: CASSQGFKRGGTDTQYF

clone_size: -
v_call: TRBV7-8
j_call: TRBJ1-2
d_call: -
cdr3_nt: TGTGCCAGCAGCTTAGTACGGGGAAACTATGGCTACACCTTC
cdr3_aa: CASSLVRGNYGYTF

clone_size: -
v_call: TRBV19
j_call: TRBJ2-3
d_call: -
cdr3_nt: TGTGCCAGTAGTATCCGCGCAAGCAGCACAGATACGCAGTATTTT
cdr3_aa: CASSIRASSTDTQYF

clone_size: -
v_call: TRBV5-4
j_call: TRBJ1-1
d_call: -
cdr3_nt: TGTGCCAGCAGCTTGGACAGGGACGATGAAGCTTTCTTT
cdr3_aa: CASSLDRDDEAFF

clone_size: -
v_call: TRBV18
j_call: TRBJ2-5
d_call: -
cdr3_nt: TGTGCCAGCTCACCACCCGCGGAAGAGACCCAGTACTTC
cdr3_aa: CASSPPAEETQYF

clone_size: -
v_call: TRBV6-5
j_call: TRBJ2-7
d_call: TRBD2
cdr3_nt: TGTGCCACAAGACTAGCGGGGGCCAGCTCCTACGAGCAGTACTTC
cdr3_aa: CATRLAGASSYEQYF

clone_size: -
v_call: TRBV10-1
j_call: TRBJ2-2
d_call: -
cdr3_nt: TGCGCCAGCAGTGGTGGGCTAGCAGCCGGGGAGCTGTTTTTT
cdr3_aa: CASSGGLAAGELFF

clone_size: -
v_call: TRBV7-9
j_call: TRBJ2-1
d_call: -
cdr3_nt: TGTGCCAGCAGCTTAAGGTCCCAGGTGACCCTCTACAATGAGCAGTTCTTC
cdr3_aa: CASSLRSQVTLYNEQFF